One sample yielded the 8 T cell receptor beta chains listed below, sequenced in a study of T cell changes during pregnancy in multiple sclerosis. The repertoire was sequenced with immunoSEQ multiplex PCR; TCRdb's copy has only in-frame clones and lacks some. Seen here are approximately 50,000 clones, approximately 90% observed once, and the top ten hold 0.39%. This material consisted of CD4+ T cells from peripheral blood mononuclear cells, taken after pregnancy. The receptors here all came from a female donor with multiple sclerosis, enrolled in a pregnancy study.

This clone was seen just once. This sequence joins TRBV7-7 and TRBJ2-5, with D possibly being TRBD2 (5 bases). The CDR3 loop spans 14 amino acids. Germline CDR1 reads SSHAT; CDR2 reads FNYEAQ (reference sequence). Between the trimmed V and J ends, which lost 6 bases and 4 bases, there was a span of 15 bases. This CDR3 is CASRVTAEGETQYF. The CDR3 region has the DNA TGTGCCAGCAGGGTTACAGCGGAAGGAGAGACCCAGTACTTC. Complete variable domain (other parts from reference TRBV7-7 and TRBJ2-5): GAGVSQSPRYKVTKRGQDVTLRCDPISSHATLYWYQQALGQGPEFLTYFNYEAQPDKSGLPSDRFSAERPEGSISTLTIQRTEQRDSAMYRCASRVTAEGETQYFGPGTRLLVL.

The chain uses TRBV19 and TRBJ2-1; D is possibly TRBD1 (5 bases). Trimming took off 6 bases at V and 7 bases at J, with 19 bases between the two ends. The CDR3 loop spans 15 amino acids. Germline values: CDR1 LNHDA, CDR2 SQIVND (reference sequence). As DNA, the CDR3 is TGTGCCAGTAGCCCCCCGGCAGGACAAGGGAATGAGCAGTTCTTC. Amino acid sequence: CASSPPAGQGNEQFF.

The chain couples TRBV5-1 to TRBJ2-1; weak D call: TRBD1 (7 bases). V lost 0 bases, J lost 6 bases, and 10 bases lay in between. The CDR3 runs 14 residues. Germline CDR1 is SGHRS and CDR2 is YFSETQ. The CDR3 spells CASSLDRGGNEQFF. CDR3 DNA: TGCGCCAGCAGCTTGGACAGGGGAGGCAATGAGCAGTTCTTC.

The chain is built from TRBV6-4 and TRBJ1-5; TRBD1 matches at 11 bases. The germline V gene has CDR1 MRHNA and CDR2 SNTAGT. With V trimmed by 5 bases and J by 8 bases, 2 bases remained unmatched. CDR3 length: 13 amino acids. The CDR3 nucleotides are TGTGCCAGCAGTCGGGACAGGGGGGAGCCCCAGCATTTT. Residues: CASSRDRGEPQHF.

This clone was observed once. V and J are TRBV19 and TRBJ1-2, with 8 bases that match TRBD1. With V trimmed by 6 bases and J by 3 bases, 3 bases remained unmatched. The CDR3 runs 13 residues. Germline lookup yields CDR1 LNHDA and CDR2 SQIVND (reference sequence). In DNA, the CDR3 is TGTGCCAGTAGGGACAGGGTCGACTATGGCTACACCTTC. It is translated as CASRDRVDYGYTF.

The chain recombines TRBV5-6 with TRBJ2-5, with 9 positions matching TRBD1. TRBJ2-7 explains the end of the DNA better; the J call may be wrong. Germline CDR1 reads SGHDT; CDR2 reads YYEEEE. The CDR3 loop spans 17 amino acids. The CDR3 DNA reads TGTGCCAGCAGCTCGGGACAGGGCTACTCGAGCTCCTACGAGCAGTACTTC. It specifies CASSSGQGYSSSYEQYF.

V and J are TRBV9 and TRBJ2-7, with TRBD1 identical over 9 bases. There are 15 residues in the CDR3. With V trimmed by 0 bases and J by 3 bases, 4 bases remained unmatched. Looked up from germline, CDR1 is SGDLS and CDR2 is YYNGEE. Here the CDR3 reads CASSVAWTGDYEQYF. As DNA, the CDR3 is TGTGCCAGCAGCGTAGCCTGGACAGGGGACTACGAGCAGTACTTC.

The chain uses TRBV7-2 and TRBJ2-5; TRBD2 matches at 12 bases. V gave up 1 base and J gave up 4 bases; unmatched junction bases: 4. The CDR3 runs to 16 residues. The V gene's germline CDR1 is SGHTA and CDR2 FQGNSA. The DNA of the CDR3 is TGTGCCAGCAGCTTAGGAGCTAGCGGGAGGGGAGAGACCCAGTACTTC. Translated: CASSLGASGRGETQYF.